Listed here are 16 T cell receptor beta chains from one sample, sequenced in a study of monozygotic twins with inflammatory bowel disease. Reprocessing the 5' RACE reads, TCRdb reports a single entry for every CDR3 protein and omits DNA. Here the sample table reports about 150,000 distinct CDR3 sequences. Specimen: blood. Source of these receptors: a human donor with ulcerative colitis or Crohn's disease, or a healthy co-twin of an affected twin (not recorded which).

The rearrangement uses TRBV29-1 and TRBJ2-1; checking the TCRdb D call of TRBD1 is not possible without DNA. The CDR3 is 14 amino acids. Per germline, CDR1 SQVTM and CDR2 ANQGSEA. This CDR3 reads CSVENRAAYNEQFF.

V gene TRBV10-3 combines with J gene TRBJ2-3; no DNA is available, so the TRBD2 call from TCRdb remains unchecked. Germline CDR1 is ENHRY and CDR2 is SYGVKD. The CDR3 totals 15 residues. This CDR3 reads CAISRLAESTDTQYF.

This chain joins TRBV30 and TRBJ1-5. Germline V gene data show CDR1 as GTSNPN and CDR2 as SVGIG (reference sequence). The CDR3 sequence is 14 residues long. The CDR3 here is CAWSGGQNNQPQHF.

The chain uses TRBV3-1 and TRBJ2-1; the TCRdb call, TRBD2, lacks DNA for checking. The CDR3 length is 17 residues. Germline CDR1 is LGHDT and CDR2 is YNNKEL (reference sequence). The CDR3 sequence: CASSQDRGPSGYNEQFF.

The chain employs TRBV15 and TRBJ2-7; the TRBD1 assignment by TCRdb is unverifiable without DNA. Per the germline V gene, CDR1 is LNHNV and CDR2 is YYDKDF (reference sequence). The CDR3 spans 13 residues. This CDR3 reads CATSRETGYEQYF.

J is TRBJ2-1 and V is TRBV19; as DNA is missing, the TRBD2 call by TCRdb cannot be tested. CDR1 LNHDA and CDR2 SQIVND come from the germline V gene (reference sequence). The CDR3 is 16 amino acids. CDR3: CASSSHRTSGDNEQFF.

The chain is built from TRBV7-2 and TRBJ2-2; TCRdb's D gene call, TRBD1, goes unchecked for lack of DNA. Germline loops: CDR1 SGHTA, CDR2 FQGNSA. This CDR3 region has 16 residues. CDR3: CASSFTGAVNTGELFF. Based on the CDR3 plus reference TRBV7-2 and TRBJ2-2, the full variable domain is GAGVSQSPSNKVTEKGKDVELRCDPISGHTALYWYRQSLGQGLEFLIYFQGNSAPDKSGLPSDRFSAERTGGSVSTLTIQRTQQEDSAVYLCASSFTGAVNTGELFFGEGSRLTVL.

The V and J genes are TRBV5-4 and TRBJ2-1; TCRdb's D call of TRBD2 is untestable without DNA. The CDR3 is 15 amino acids. Looked up from germline, CDR1 is SGHNT and CDR2 is YYREEE (reference sequence). CDR3 sequence: CASSLGLAGLTEQFF.

The V call is TRBV4-1, the J call TRBJ2-7; the TCRdb call, TRBD2, lacks DNA for checking. This CDR3 is 15 amino acids long. Germline V CDR1 and CDR2: MGHRA, YSYEKL. CDR3: CASSQDPVASGEQYF.

V is TRBV6-5 and J is TRBJ1-2; without DNA, the TCRdb call of TRBD1 cannot be checked. Germline V gene data show CDR1 as MNHEY and CDR2 as SVGAGI. The CDR3 length is 13 residues. CDR3: CASSPGPIYGYTF.

The CDR3 spells CASSGLAGGRPDTQYF. The rearrangement uses TRBV2 and TRBJ2-3; there is no DNA to check the TCRdb D call of TRBD2. Germline V CDR1 and CDR2: SNHLY, FYNNEI. This CDR3 spans 16 amino acids.

The chain uses TRBV20-1 and TRBJ1-5; the TCRdb D gene call, TRBD1, has no DNA to confirm it. CDR1 is DFQATT, CDR2 SNEGSKA, per germline (reference sequence). There are 14 residues in the CDR3. The CDR3: CSARGQGASQPQHF.

This chain links TRBV27 with TRBJ2-7; lacking DNA, the TRBD2 call made by TCRdb goes unchecked. This CDR3 contains 19 residues. Germline values: CDR1 MNHEY, CDR2 SMNVEV (reference sequence). CDR3 region: CASSFSMGLAGGFGYEQYF.

The chain couples TRBV7-8 to TRBJ2-7; TCRdb's D call, TRBD1, is unchecked because there is no DNA. This CDR3 contains 14 residues. Germline lookup yields CDR1 SGHVS and CDR2 FQNEAQ. The CDR3: CASSFTDKAYEQYF.

The V and J genes are TRBV12-3 or TRBV12-4 and TRBJ2-3; TCRdb proposes TRBD2, but this gene call is untestable without DNA. CDR3 length equals 15 residues. CDR3 sequence: CASRVQSGRSDTQYF.

CDR3 in amino acids: CSDPPISTDTQYF. The rearrangement links TRBV20-1 to TRBJ2-3; the TCRdb D gene call, TRBD1, has no DNA to confirm it. This CDR3 contains 13 residues. Germline V gives CDR1 DFQATT, CDR2 SNEGSKA (reference sequence).